The 10 T cell receptor beta chains below were found in one sample sequenced in a study of neoadjuvant anti-PD-1 for oral cavity cancer. The data were produced by immunoSEQ multiplex PCR, yet TCRdb's version contains in-frame clones alone and is incomplete. Here the sample spans roughly 15,000 clones, 65% to 75% being singletons. Time point defined: after neoadjuvant nivolumab, at surgical resection. Material: PBMCs, obtained after nivolumab (anti-PD-1) treatment. Source of these receptors: a person aged 40-85 years with oral cavity squamous cell carcinoma.

The chain carries TRBV7-8 and TRBJ1-5; a weak D match, TRBD1 (5 bases). This CDR3 has 16 residues. The V end lost 2 bases, the J end lost 3 bases, and 14 bases lay between the germline ends. Germline V gives CDR1 SGHVS, CDR2 FQNEAQ. CDR3 amino acids: CASSLLSAGDNQPQHF. DNA of the CDR3: TGTGCCAGCAGCTTACTGTCGGCGGGGGACAATCAGCCCCAGCATTTT.

This chain connects TRBV2 to TRBJ2-4; D unclear. Germline CDR1 is SNHLY and CDR2 is FYNNEI. V was pared by 3 bases and J by 0 bases, with 3 bases between. CDR3 size: 13 residues. The CDR3: CASSDLAKNIQYF. The CDR3 DNA reads as TGTGCCAGCAGTGACCTAGCCAAAAACATTCAGTACTTC.

The chain links TRBV9 to TRBJ1-2; D possibly corresponds to TRBD1 (5 bases). The CDR3 has 15 residues. CDR1 and CDR2 (germline): SGDLS, YYNGEE. The V end lost 3 bases, the J end lost 4 bases, and 16 bases lay between the germline ends. The CDR3 nucleotides are TGTGCCAGCAGCGGGAACCCTGGGGGTTCCTATGGCTACACCTTC. As protein: CASSGNPGGSYGYTF.

This chain links TRBV2 with TRBJ2-5; 9 bases line up with TRBD1. CDR1 and CDR2 from the germline V gene are SNHLY and FYNNEI. This CDR3 contains 13 residues. V lost 5 bases, J lost 5 bases, and 3 bases stayed unmatched. Here the CDR3 reads CASSTGGSETQYF. CDR3 bases: TGTGCCAGCAGTACAGGGGGCTCGGAGACCCAGTACTTC.

This chain links TRBV9 with TRBJ1-4, with 11 bases lining up with TRBD1. CDR1 is SGDLS and CDR2 is YYNGEE in the germline V gene. CDR3 length equals 16 residues. V shed 3 bases, J shed 8 bases, and the junction held 9 bases outside the gene matches. The CDR3, as DNA: TGTGCCAGCAGCGCCCTCGTGGGGACAGGGGGAGAAAAACTGTTTTTT. It specifies CASSALVGTGGEKLFF.

This sequence joins TRBV10-3 and TRBJ1-5, with 8 bases matching TRBD1. The CDR3 runs 14 residues. V was pared by 6 bases and J by 5 bases, with 6 bases of the junction left unmatched. Germline assignment: CDR1 ENHRY and CDR2 SYGVKD. CDR3 sequence reads: CAISRTGIDQPQHF. Written as DNA, the CDR3 is TGTGCCATCAGCCGGACAGGGATCGATCAGCCCCAGCATTTT.

This clone has only a few counts. The chain has TRBV5-1 and TRBJ1-1, with 8 bases aligning to TRBD1. This CDR3 is 12 amino acids long. CDR1 and CDR2 from the germline V gene are SGHRS and YFSETQ. V gave up 6 bases and J gave up 10 bases; unmatched junction bases: 8. This CDR3 is CASNQPGGVAFF. CDR3 nucleotides: TGCGCCAGCAACCAACCAGGGGGCGTAGCTTTCTTT.

In DNA form, the CDR3 reads TGTGCCAGCAGCACACGGGGGTTTAGCTCCTACGAGCAGTACTTC. As protein: CASSTRGFSSYEQYF. The chain combines TRBV28 with TRBJ2-7; perhaps TRBD2 as D (6 bases). Per the germline V gene, CDR1 is MDHEN and CDR2 is SYDVKM. Trimming stripped 6 bases from V and 0 bases from J, with 15 bases between. The CDR3 extends over 15 amino acids.

The chain links TRBV5-1 to TRBJ2-3; D is possibly TRBD2 (5 bases). V lost 0 bases to trimming and J lost 2 bases, with 10 bases between them. There are 15 residues in the CDR3. Looked up from germline, CDR1 is SGHRS and CDR2 is YFSETQ. CDR3 nucleotide sequence: TGCGCCAGCAGCTTGGGAGGGCGCGACACAGATACGCAGTATTTT. This gives the protein CASSLGGRDTDTQYF. Filled out from reference TRBV5-1 and TRBJ2-3, the complete variable domain reads KAGVTQTPRYLIKTRGQQVTLSCSPISGHRSVSWYQQTPGQGLQFLFEYFSETQRNKGNFPGRFSGRQFSNSRSEMNVSTLELGDSALYLCASSLGGRDTDTQYFGPGTRLTVL.

The chain joins TRBV20-1 to TRBJ1-4; D remains ambiguous. The CDR3 runs to 11 residues. Germline V gene sequence: CDR1 DFQATT, CDR2 SNEGSKA (reference sequence). V lost 7 bases and J lost 3, with 6 bases in between. The CDR3 here is CSVMANEKLFF. In nucleotides, the CDR3 is TGCAGTGTGATGGCTAATGAAAAACTGTTTTTT.